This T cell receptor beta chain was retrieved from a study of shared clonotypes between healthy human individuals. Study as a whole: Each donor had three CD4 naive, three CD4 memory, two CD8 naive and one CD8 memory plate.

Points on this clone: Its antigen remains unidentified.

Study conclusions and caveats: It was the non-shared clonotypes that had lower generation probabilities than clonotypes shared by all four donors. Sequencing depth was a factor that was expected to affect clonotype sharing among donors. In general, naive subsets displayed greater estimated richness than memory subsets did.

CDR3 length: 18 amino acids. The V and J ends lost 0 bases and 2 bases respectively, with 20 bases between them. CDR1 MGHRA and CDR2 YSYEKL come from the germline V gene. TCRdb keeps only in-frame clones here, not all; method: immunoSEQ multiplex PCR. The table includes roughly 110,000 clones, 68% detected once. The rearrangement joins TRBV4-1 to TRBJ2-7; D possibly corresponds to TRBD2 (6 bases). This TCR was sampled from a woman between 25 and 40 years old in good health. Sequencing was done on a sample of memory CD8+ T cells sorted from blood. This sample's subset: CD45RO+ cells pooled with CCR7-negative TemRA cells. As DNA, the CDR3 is TGCGCCAGCAGCCAAGAAACTTTGGGGGGACGGGGAGCCTACGAGCAGTACTTC. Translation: CASSQETLGGRGAYEQYF.